What follows are 12 T cell receptor beta chains derived from one specimen sequenced in a study of radiation and T cells in renal cell carcinoma. Documented time point: baseline pretreatment blood. Stated treatment: 15 Gy SBRT to primary tumor, nephrectomy 4 weeks later. Only in-frame clones appear in the TCRdb table, and some are missing; sequencing was by immunoSEQ multiplex PCR. The table has about 140,000 clones, around four fifths seen once. The sequenced sample was blood, obtained from a patient whose treatment included radiotherapy and nephrectomy. Every receptor here comes from a woman aged 45-60 years with renal cell carcinoma.

This rearrangement joins TRBV5-1 to TRBJ2-2; D is unresolved. Germline V gene data show CDR1 as SGHRS and CDR2 as YFSETQ. The V and J ends lost 4 bases and 7 bases respectively, with 14 bases between them. CDR3 length: 14 amino acids. CDR3 coding DNA: TGCGCCAGCAGCCTGGGTTCATCGAACGGGGAGCTGTTTTTT. The encoded protein is CASSLGSSNGELFF.

In this sample, this clone turned up a few times. The chain couples TRBV6-1 to TRBJ1-1; 7 nucleotides match TRBD1. V shed 2 bases and J 0 bases; nucleotides not matched to a gene: 3. Germline-derived CDR1 and CDR2 are MNHNS and SASEGT. The CDR3 extends over 15 amino acids. The DNA for the CDR3 is TGTGCCAGCAGTGAAAGGACAGGAATGAACACTGAAGCTTTCTTT. Protein product: CASSERTGMNTEAFF.

The chain combines TRBV5-1 with TRBJ2-1; D gene ambiguous. The CDR3 totals 11 residues. The germline CDR1 and CDR2 sequences are SGHRS and YFSETQ. Trimming pared 2 bases from V and 6 bases from J, leaving 3 bases between. The CDR3 coding sequence is TGCGCCAGCAGCTTACTCAATGAGCAGTTCTTC. The encoded protein is CASSLLNEQFF.

V gene TRBV4-3 combines with J gene TRBJ1-2; no reliable D call. Trimming left V 0 bases short and J 4 bases short, with 12 bases between. The CDR3 loop spans 15 amino acids. Germline V CDR1 and CDR2: LGHNA, YSLEER. The CDR3 spells CASSQDGGRPYGYTF. In DNA, the CDR3 is TGCGCCAGCAGCCAAGACGGCGGCCGGCCCTATGGCTACACCTTC.

This chain joins TRBV2 and TRBJ1-5; TRBD1 matches at 9 bases. The junction had 6 bases not matched to a gene; V was cut back by 8 bases and J by 4 bases. CDR1 SNHLY and CDR2 FYNNEI come from the germline V gene. The CDR3 sequence is 14 residues long. CDR3 in DNA: TGTGCCAGCGCTGGACAGGGGCAAAATCAGCCCCAGCATTTT. Translated, it gives CASAGQGQNQPQHF.

The rearrangement joins TRBV4-1 to TRBJ1-5; D is ambiguous. Trimming took off 0 bases at V and 6 bases at J, with 12 bases between the two ends. Per the germline V gene, CDR1 is MGHRA and CDR2 is YSYEKL. The length of the CDR3 is 15 residues. Written as DNA, the CDR3 is TGCGCCAGCAGCCAAGAAAGCCAGGCTAGTCAGCCCCAGCATTTT. It translates to CASSQESQASQPQHF.

This clone came up a few times. The chain recombines TRBV19 with TRBJ1-1, with D hard to call. V shed 8 bases and J shed 3 bases, with 4 bases lying between them. The CDR3 is 10 residues long. Germline lookup yields CDR1 LNHDA and CDR2 SQIVND (reference sequence). The CDR3 loop reads CASGYTEAFF. Here the CDR3 DNA reads TGTGCCAGTGGGTACACTGAAGCTTTCTTT.

The chain links TRBV4-1 to TRBJ2-1, with D uncertain. V lost 4 bases and J lost 2, with 6 bases in between. Germline V lookup: CDR1 MGHRA, CDR2 YSYEKL. The CDR3 is 13 residues long. The CDR3 coding sequence is TGCGCCAGCAGCCCTGAGCCCTACAATGAGCAGTTCTTC. This translates into CASSPEPYNEQFF.

This chain joins TRBV2 and TRBJ2-4, with D tentatively TRBD1 (5 bases). Between the trimmed V and J ends, which lost 7 bases and 6 bases, there was a span of 10 bases. This CDR3 contains 12 residues. Germline lookup yields CDR1 SNHLY and CDR2 FYNNEI. The DNA of the CDR3 is TGTGCCAGCAAGGCCCAGGGAAACATTCAGTACTTC. It codes for CASKAQGNIQYF.

This clone was seen just once. The genes are TRBV9 and TRBJ1-2; unclear D gene. The CDR3 is 14 residues long. With 0 bases removed from V and 1 base from J, the gap between germline ends came to 7 bases. CDR1 is SGDLS, CDR2 YYNGEE, per germline. In DNA form, the CDR3 reads TGTGCCAGCAGCGTAGCAGAGTTTAACTATGGCTACACCTTC. Translated: CASSVAEFNYGYTF.

The chain has TRBV6-5 and TRBJ1-2; TRBD1 agrees at 7 bases. This CDR3 spans 13 amino acids. The junction had 8 bases not matched to a gene; V was cut back by 6 bases and J by 7 bases. Germline loops: CDR1 MNHEY, CDR2 SVGAGI. The CDR3 DNA reads as TGTGCCAGCAGCCCCGACAGGGAGGGTGGCTACACCTTC. It is translated as CASSPDREGGYTF.

The chain recombines TRBV15 with TRBJ2-7; the D is unclear. Per the germline V gene, CDR1 is LNHNV and CDR2 is YYDKDF (reference sequence). CDR3 length: 16 residues. With 1 base removed from V and 2 bases from J, the gap between germline ends came to 15 bases. The CDR3 bases are TGTGCCACCAGCAGAGTTTTCTCTAGTATTCCCTACGAGCAGTACTTC. This sequence encodes CATSRVFSSIPYEQYF.